A single sample is the source of the 13 T cell receptor beta chains below, sequenced in a study. TCRdb re-derived calls from the RT-PCR reads in MiXCR, one entry per CDR3 protein. The sample shows almost 700,000 distinct CDR3 sequences, over 12% of them seen only once. Material for sequencing was memory CD4+ T cells from blood. The receptors derive from a female donor in good health, serving as a healthy control.

This clonotype was seen a few times. The chain uses TRBV24-1 and TRBJ2-1; D not resolved. V lost 10 bases and J lost 9, with 24 bases in between. Germline CDR1 KGHDR, CDR2 SFDVKD. CDR3 length: 15 residues. The CDR3 loop reads CATQSPSTYYGEQFF. The CDR3 DNA reads as TGTGCCACACAATCGCCGTCCACGTACTACGGTGAGCAGTTCTTC.

The gene calls are TRBV6-5 and TRBJ1-6, with 7 nucleotides matching TRBD1. Germline V gene lookup returns CDR1 MNHEY and CDR2 SVGAGI. CDR3 size: 17 residues. Unmatched junction bases numbered 4, after V lost 2 bases and J lost 0 bases. CDR3 bases: TGTGCCAGCAGTTACAGGGGGCTTGGCTCCTATAATTCACCCCTCCACTTT. Translation: CASSYRGLGSYNSPLHF.

This clonotype was picked up many times. The chain is built from TRBV6-5 and TRBJ2-5; D gene ambiguous. Germline CDR1 reads MNHEY; CDR2 reads SVGAGI. V was shortened by 2 bases and J by 4 bases, with 8 bases between the two germline ends. The CDR3 is 13 residues long. The CDR3 sequence is CASSYGEGETQYF. The DNA of the CDR3 is TGTGCCAGCAGTTACGGGGAAGGAGAGACCCAGTACTTC.

There are a few counts of this clonotype. For the CDR3, the DNA is TGTGCCAGCAGCCACTCTCGGGGCCTATCCTACGAGCAGTACTTC. The encoded protein is CASSHSRGLSYEQYF. The chain carries TRBV7-8 and TRBJ2-7; D may correspond to TRBD1 or TRBD2 (5 bases each). Looked up from germline, CDR1 is SGHVS and CDR2 is FQNEAQ. The CDR3 runs 15 residues. Trimming pared 5 bases from V and 1 base from J, leaving 15 bases between.

The V and J genes are TRBV28 and TRBJ1-4; D is unclear. V lost 5 bases, J lost 5 bases, and 6 bases lay in between. CDR1 is MDHEN and CDR2 is SYDVKM in the germline V gene. The CDR3 has 12 residues. Here the CDR3 DNA reads TGTGCCAGCAGTGCCCACAATGAAAAACTGTTTTTT. It codes for CASSAHNEKLFF.

This clonotype appeared a few times. The DNA of the CDR3 is TGTGCCAGCAGCCCACATGGGACAGGGGATCTCGGAGCTTTCTTT. This encodes CASSPHGTGDLGAFF. The rearrangement links TRBV2 to TRBJ1-1; 10 bases agree with TRBD1. Germline trimming cut 6 bases from V and 10 bases from J; bases unmatched to any gene: 14. The CDR3 totals 15 residues. Germline lookup yields CDR1 SNHLY and CDR2 FYNNEI.

The sample holds many counts of this clonotype. The chain couples TRBV29-1 to TRBJ2-1; a weak D match, TRBD1 (6 bases). Germline-derived CDR1 and CDR2 are SQVTM and ANQGSEA. Trimming cost V 5 bases and J 3 bases, with 11 bases left between them. This CDR3 is built from 13 residues. The CDR3: CSVSRGNYNEQFF. CDR3 bases: TGCAGCGTTTCCAGGGGAAACTACAATGAGCAGTTCTTC.

This clonotype turned up a few times. The chain employs TRBV6-2 or TRBV6-3 and TRBJ2-1; D ambiguous. CDR3 length: 19 amino acids. The V end was cut by 0 bases, the J end by 0 bases, with 18 bases between. CDR1 and CDR2 (germline): MNHEY, SVGEGT. As DNA, the CDR3 is TGTGCCAGCAGTTACTCCCCTAGTGTGATACAAAGCTCCTACAATGAGCAGTTCTTC. As protein: CASSYSPSVIQSSYNEQFF.

The rearrangement joins TRBV10-3 to TRBJ1-4, with D unresolved. From germline, CDR1 is ENHRY and CDR2 SYGVKD. This CDR3 is built from 16 residues. The V gene lost 2 bases and the J gene lost 0 bases, with 10 bases spanning the gap. The CDR3 here is CAISEGLTATNEKLFF. The CDR3, as DNA: TGTGCCATCAGTGAGGGACTTACCGCAACTAATGAAAAACTGTTTTTT.

The rearrangement links TRBV6-1 to TRBJ2-7; D unclear. This CDR3 region has 9 residues. V was trimmed by 6 bases and J by 11 bases, leaving 8 bases between them. Germline assignment: CDR1 MNHNS and CDR2 SASEGT. DNA of the CDR3: TGTGCCAGCAGACCCCCGGAGTACTTC. This encodes CASRPPEYF.

This rearrangement joins TRBV7-2 to TRBJ2-1; 7 positions match TRBD2. The CDR3 is 17 residues long. CDR1 and CDR2 from the germline V gene are SGHTA and FQGNSA. V lost 1 base and J lost 3; bases outside the gene matches: 9. The CDR3 region has the DNA TGTGCCAGCAGCTTAGAAGGTAGTAGCGGGCGCTACAATGAGCAGTTCTTC. Protein product: CASSLEGSSGRYNEQFF.

This clonotype was observed a few times. The chain joins TRBV12-3 or TRBV12-4 to TRBJ2-2; TRBD1 or TRBD2 may be the D gene (5 bases each). Trimming pared 3 bases from V and 6 bases from J, leaving 8 bases between. The length of the CDR3 is 13 residues. CDR3 in DNA: TGTGCCAGCAGTTTTCGGGGCGCCGGGGAGCTGTTTTTT. It translates to CASSFRGAGELFF.

In DNA, the CDR3 is TGTGCCAGCAGTACACTGGACGGACGCAATGAGCAGTTCTTC. The encoded protein is CASSTLDGRNEQFF. The V gene is TRBV6-1, the J gene TRBJ2-1; D call uncertain. This CDR3 has 14 amino acids. Trimming stripped 5 bases from V and 6 bases from J, with 14 bases between. CDR1 MNHNS and CDR2 SASEGT come from the germline V gene.